This T cell receptor (beta chain) derives from a study of T cells in Graves' hyperthyroidism and ophthalmopathy. Study summary: Peripheral blood was obtained at initial diagnosis, preceding any treatment. Study outcomes and limitations: Separation of ophthalmopathy from stable hyperthyroidism was achieved by a 13 V-J model.

It was RNA transcripts that yielded the amplified TCR beta CDR3 regions. A first-round RT-PCR of the TCR CDR3 used the HTBI primer set. TCRdb passed the multiplex PCR reads through MiXCR, listing each CDR3 protein once. This sample carries around 620,000 distinct CDR3 sequences, 16% of them seen once, and the ten largest clones take 3.5% to 4%. This clonotype was recorded at least ten times. Its specificity is unknown. Those patients with uncontrolled infection, other autoimmune disease, pregnancy or lactation were excluded. Deletions cut 3 bases from V and 1 base from J, with 10 bases between. The germline V gene has CDR1 LGHDT and CDR2 YNNKEL (reference sequence). CDR3 size: 14 residues.

The chain joins TRBV3-1 to TRBJ2-7; tentatively, D is TRBD2 (5 bases). Specimen: blood. The receptor comes from a woman in her 30s with Graves' hyperthyroidism. The chain's CDR3 is CASSHEGRSYEQYF. For the CDR3, the DNA is TGTGCCAGCAGCCACGAGGGCCGTTCCTACGAGCAGTACTTC.